Following are 8 T cell receptor beta chains from one sample sequenced in a study of OX40 agonist ivuxolimab in advanced cancers. Assay: immunoSEQ multiplex PCR; the TCRdb copy retains only in-frame clones and omits some. The sample has approximately 47,000 clones, about 87% seen once; the top ten hold around 50%. This material consisted of CD4+ or CD8+ T cells sorted from blood, taken in a trial of the OX40 agonist ivuxolimab. The receptor set was obtained from an adult with an advanced solid tumor such as melanoma, head and neck, liver or kidney cancer.

This chain links TRBV5-5 with TRBJ1-4; D is unclear. The germline V and J ends were trimmed by 0 bases and 3 bases, with 6 bases remaining between them. The CDR3 loop spans 14 amino acids. Per germline, CDR1 SGHKS and CDR2 YYEKEE (reference sequence). The CDR3 DNA follows: TGTGCCAGCAGCTTGGGACATTCTAATGAAAAACTGTTTTTT. Translation gives CASSLGHSNEKLFF.

Worth noting for this clone: The junction shows a germline mismatch at one end, possibly a read error. V and J are TRBV7-7 and TRBJ2-2, with TRBD1 matching over 11 bases. Per germline, CDR1 SSHAT and CDR2 FNYEAQ (reference sequence). This CDR3 is 16 amino acids long. In DNA form, the CDR3 reads TGTGCTAGCAGCTCCGGACAGGGGGCCTTCGGCGGGGAGCTGTTTTTT. It encodes CASSSGQGAFGGELFF.

The V and J genes are TRBV9 and TRBJ1-3; D unclear. V shed 0 bases and J shed 0 bases, with 13 bases lying between them. Germline V gene sequence: CDR1 SGDLS, CDR2 YYNGEE. The CDR3 contains 17 residues. CDR3 protein: CASSVEDPSSSGNTIYF. The CDR3 coding sequence is TGTGCCAGCAGCGTAGAGGATCCTTCGTCCTCTGGAAACACCATATATTTT.

This clone was seen only once. The chain uses TRBV29-1 and TRBJ1-2; possibly TRBD1 for D (5 bases). The CDR3 totals 13 residues. Trimming took 6 bases from V and 2 from J, leaving 13 bases between them. CDR1 is SQVTM, CDR2 ANQGSEA, per germline. The CDR3 DNA reads TGCAGCGTCCCCGGCCGGGGGAACTATGGCTACACCTTC. Its translation is CSVPGRGNYGYTF.

CDR3 sequence reads: CASSLVADYEQYF. The CDR3 DNA sequence: TGTGCCAGCAGCTTAGTCGCCGACTACGAGCAGTACTTC. The J gene is TRBJ2-7, the V gene TRBV7-6, with no clear D. The CDR3 is 13 residues long. Trimming cost V 1 base and J 3 bases, with 7 bases left between them. CDR1 and CDR2 from the germline V gene are SGHVS and FNYEAQ.

In its sample, this clone was seen once. The chain links TRBV9 to TRBJ1-1; D is perhaps TRBD1 (6 bases). The V end was cut by 4 bases, the J end by 5 bases, with 15 bases between. The CDR3 has 14 amino acids. CDR1 SGDLS and CDR2 YYNGEE come from the germline V gene. CDR3 coding DNA: TGTGCCAGCAGCCCCAACCAGGGGTGGACTGAAGCTTTCTTT. This sequence encodes CASSPNQGWTEAFF.

Note on this clone: At the DNA level, this CDR3 is encoded by other sequences in the same sample as well. This chain uses TRBV6-5 with TRBJ2-5; no clear D gene. Trimming cost V 2 bases and J 5 bases, with 3 bases left between them. CDR1 MNHEY and CDR2 SVGAGI come from the germline V gene. CDR3 length equals 11 residues. In DNA form, the CDR3 reads TGTGCCAGCAGTTACGGGGAGACCCAGTACTTC. It translates to CASSYGETQYF.

The chain carries TRBV4-2 and TRBJ2-3; perhaps TRBD2 as D (6 bases). Germline CDR1 and CDR2: LGHNA and YNFKEQ. The CDR3 is made up of 13 amino acids. V was shortened by 0 bases and J by 11 bases, with 12 bases between the two germline ends. CDR3 in DNA: TGTGCCAGCAGCCAAGATCTCGGGGGAGGGCAGTATTTT. Protein: CASSQDLGGGQYF.